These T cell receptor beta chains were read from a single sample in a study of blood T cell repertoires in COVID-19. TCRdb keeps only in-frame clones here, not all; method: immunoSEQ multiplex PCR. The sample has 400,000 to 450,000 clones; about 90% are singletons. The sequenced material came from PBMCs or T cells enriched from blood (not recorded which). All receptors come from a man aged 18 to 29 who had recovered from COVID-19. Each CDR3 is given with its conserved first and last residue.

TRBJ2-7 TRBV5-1 CASSPYGQGRTYEQYF
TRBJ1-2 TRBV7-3 CASSRQEFGGNYGYTF
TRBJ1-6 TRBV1 CTSSQDLGTSIYNSPLHF
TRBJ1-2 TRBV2 CASSLRDNIGYTF
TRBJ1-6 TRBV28 CASSLPRGSLALHF
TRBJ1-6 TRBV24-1 CATSDLGPGLHF
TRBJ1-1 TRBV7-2 CASSLAGATEAFF
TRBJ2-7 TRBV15 CATSPSGVFIGEQYF
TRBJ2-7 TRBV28 CASSSMGGTGRSYEQYF
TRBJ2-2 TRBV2 CASSAPQGPFANTGELFF
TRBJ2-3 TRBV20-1 CSASTSGRRILTDTQYF
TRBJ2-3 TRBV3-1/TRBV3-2 CASSQEGRGGTDTQYF
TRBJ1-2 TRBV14 CASSQERELLSGYTF
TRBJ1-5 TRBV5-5 CASSLRTGDSNQPQHF
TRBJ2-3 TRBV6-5 CASSASGGDDTQYF
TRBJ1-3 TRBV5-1 CASSLGPGEGNTIYF
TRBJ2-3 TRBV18 CASSPPPSGDTQYF
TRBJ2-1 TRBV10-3 CAPAVTRDEQFF
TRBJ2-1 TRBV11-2 CASSPASGRVNEQFF
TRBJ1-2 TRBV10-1 CASSESGLSEGYYGYTF
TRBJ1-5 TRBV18 CASSPPGTGRQPQHF
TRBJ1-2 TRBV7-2 CASSLGGQGALGYTF
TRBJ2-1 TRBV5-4 CASSSYSGGAEGYNEQFF
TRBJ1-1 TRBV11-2 CASSLVPRRDRVLEAFF
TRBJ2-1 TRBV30 CAWSTGGAGLREQFF
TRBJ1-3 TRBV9 CASSDGAGAGNTIYF
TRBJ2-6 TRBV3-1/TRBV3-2 CASSLISRVTSGANVLTF
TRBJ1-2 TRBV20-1 CSVQTGKGYTF
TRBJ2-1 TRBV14 CASSQDLTGRNNEQFF
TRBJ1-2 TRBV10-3 CATGNDRGYGYTF
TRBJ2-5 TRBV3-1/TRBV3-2 CASSLSASQETQYF
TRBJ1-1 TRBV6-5 CASSSDRLNTEAFF
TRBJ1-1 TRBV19 CASSMAGPNTEAFF
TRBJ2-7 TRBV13 CASSLGRTDNYEQYF
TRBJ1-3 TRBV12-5 CASGLGYGTVGNTIYF
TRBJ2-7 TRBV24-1 CATSDFFWRETGVYEQYF
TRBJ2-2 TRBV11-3 CASSPSEAGARTGELFF
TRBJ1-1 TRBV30 CACFGGQGWAEAFF
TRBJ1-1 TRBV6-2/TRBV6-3 CASSRNTEAFF
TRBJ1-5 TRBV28 CASSFQRHIYQPQHF
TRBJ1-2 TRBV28 CASSLSSVYGYTF
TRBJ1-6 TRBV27 CASGGGRNSPLHF
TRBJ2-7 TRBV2 CASSDRGFSYEQYF
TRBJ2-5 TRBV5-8 CASTAREEETQYF
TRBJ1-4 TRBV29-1 CSVRGTATNEKLFF
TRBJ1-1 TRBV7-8 CASSGGVTEAFF
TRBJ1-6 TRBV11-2 CASSPRAAGGSPLHF
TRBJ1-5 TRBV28 CASSFFGLTVRSNQPQHF